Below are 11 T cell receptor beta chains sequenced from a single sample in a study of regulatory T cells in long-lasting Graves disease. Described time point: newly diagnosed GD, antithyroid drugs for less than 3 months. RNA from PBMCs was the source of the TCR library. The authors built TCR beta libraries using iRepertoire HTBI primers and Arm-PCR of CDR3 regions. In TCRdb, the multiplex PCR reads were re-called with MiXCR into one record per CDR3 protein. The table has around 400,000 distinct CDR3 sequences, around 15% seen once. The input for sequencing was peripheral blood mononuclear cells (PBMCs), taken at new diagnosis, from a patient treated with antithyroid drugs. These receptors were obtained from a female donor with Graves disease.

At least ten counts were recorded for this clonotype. The DNA for the CDR3 is TGTGCCAGCAGCTTGCATGTGCATACGCAGTATTTT. This codes for CASSLHVHTQYF. V is TRBV5-5 and J is TRBJ2-3; D unresolved. Germline assignment: CDR1 SGHKS and CDR2 YYEKEE (reference sequence). This CDR3 contains 12 residues. V gave up 1 base and J gave up 7 bases, with 7 bases separating them.

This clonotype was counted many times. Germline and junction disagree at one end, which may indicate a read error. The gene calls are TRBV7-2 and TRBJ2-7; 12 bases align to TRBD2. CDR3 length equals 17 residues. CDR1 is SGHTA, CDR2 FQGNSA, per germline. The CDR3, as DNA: TGTGCCAGCAGCTCCGCGGGACTAGCGGGTGGCGCCTACAAGCAGTACTTC. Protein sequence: CASSSAGLAGGAYKQYF. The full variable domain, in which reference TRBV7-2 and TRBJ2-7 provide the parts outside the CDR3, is GAGVSQSPSNKVTEKGKDVELRCDPISGHTALYWYRQSLGQGLEFLIYFQGNSAPDKSGLPSDRFSAERTGGSVSTLTIQRTQQEDSAVYLCASSSAGLAGGAYKQYFGPGTRLTVT.

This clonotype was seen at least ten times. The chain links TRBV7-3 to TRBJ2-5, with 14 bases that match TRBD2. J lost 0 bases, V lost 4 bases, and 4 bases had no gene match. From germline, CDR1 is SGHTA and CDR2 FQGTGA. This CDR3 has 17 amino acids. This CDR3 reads CASSSGLAGENQETQYF. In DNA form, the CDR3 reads TGTGCCAGCAGCTCGGGACTAGCGGGGGAAAACCAAGAGACCCAGTACTTC.

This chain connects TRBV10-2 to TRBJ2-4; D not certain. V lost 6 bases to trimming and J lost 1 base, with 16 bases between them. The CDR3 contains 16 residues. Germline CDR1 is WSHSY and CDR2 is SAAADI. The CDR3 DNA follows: TGCGCCAGCAGCCAAAATGGAGAACTGGCCAAAAACATTCAGTACTTC. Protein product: CASSQNGELAKNIQYF.

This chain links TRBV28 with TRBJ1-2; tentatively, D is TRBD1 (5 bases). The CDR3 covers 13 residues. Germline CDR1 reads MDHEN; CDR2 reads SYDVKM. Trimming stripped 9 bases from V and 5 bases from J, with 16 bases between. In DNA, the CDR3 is TGTGCCAGTACCCGGGACGGTGATTATGGCTACACCTTC. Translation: CASTRDGDYGYTF.

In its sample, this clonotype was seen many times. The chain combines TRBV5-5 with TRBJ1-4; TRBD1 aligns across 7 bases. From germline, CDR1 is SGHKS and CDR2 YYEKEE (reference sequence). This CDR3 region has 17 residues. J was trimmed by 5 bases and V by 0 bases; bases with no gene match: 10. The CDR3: CASSLALGGGENEKLFF. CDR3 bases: TGTGCCAGCAGCTTGGCCCTCGGAGGGGGCGAGAATGAAAAACTGTTTTTT.

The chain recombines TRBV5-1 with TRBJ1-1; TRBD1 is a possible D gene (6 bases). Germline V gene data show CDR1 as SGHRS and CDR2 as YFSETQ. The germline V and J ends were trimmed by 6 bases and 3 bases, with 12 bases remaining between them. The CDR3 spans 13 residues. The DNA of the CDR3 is TGCGCCAGCAACGGACAGCAGTACACTGAAGCTTTCTTT. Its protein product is CASNGQQYTEAFF.

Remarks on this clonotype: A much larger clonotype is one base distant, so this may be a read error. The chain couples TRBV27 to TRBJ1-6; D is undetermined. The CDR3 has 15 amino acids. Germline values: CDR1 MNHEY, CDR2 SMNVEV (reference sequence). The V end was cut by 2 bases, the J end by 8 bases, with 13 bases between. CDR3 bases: TGTGCCAGCAGTTTACTGTGGGGTGAGGATTCACCCCTCCACTTT. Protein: CASSLLWGEDSPLHF.

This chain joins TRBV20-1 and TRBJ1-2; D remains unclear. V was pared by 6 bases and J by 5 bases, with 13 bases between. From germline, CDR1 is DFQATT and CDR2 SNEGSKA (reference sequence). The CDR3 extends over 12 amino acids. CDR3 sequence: CSAGGRGYGYTF. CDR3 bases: TGCAGTGCCGGCGGTCGGGGTTATGGCTACACCTTC.

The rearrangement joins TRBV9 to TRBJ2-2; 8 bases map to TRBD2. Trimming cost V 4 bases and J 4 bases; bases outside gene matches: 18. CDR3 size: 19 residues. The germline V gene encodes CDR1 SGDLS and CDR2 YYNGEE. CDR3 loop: CASSPHMAGGSVGTGELFF. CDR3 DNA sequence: TGTGCCAGCAGCCCCCATATGGCGGGAGGTTCGGTGGGCACCGGGGAGCTGTTTTTT.

The CDR3 nucleotides read TGTGCCAGCAGGACAGGGTCTTGGTTTTCACCCCTCCACTTT. Protein: CASRTGSWFSPLHF. The chain links TRBV12-3 or TRBV12-4 to TRBJ1-6; the match to TRBD1 covers 7 bases. The CDR3 covers 14 residues. V dropped 6 bases and J dropped 9; count of bases not matched to a gene: 8.